This is a list of T cell receptor beta chains from one sample in a study of tumor T cells in aggressive B-cell lymphoma. The assay was immunoSEQ multiplex PCR, and TCRdb's table has in-frame clones only and misses some. The table shows approximately 3,000 clones, with under 75% occurring only once. Sequencing input: tumor tissue. These receptors were collected from an adult with diffuse large B cell lymphoma. The CDR3 runs from the conserved cysteine through the conserved F or W. D genes are given only for firm matches. Size is omitted from some rows. Given values are once, few, many or a class for expanded clones.

size,D,V,J,CDR3,DNA
-,-,TRBV28,TRBJ1-5,CASSGGGSNQPQHF,TGTGCCAGCAGTGGTGGGGGGAGCAATCAGCCCCAGCATTTT
-,-,TRBV9,TRBJ2-3,CASSLVGGKADTQYF,TGTGCCAGCAGCTTGGTTGGCGGGAAAGCAGATACGCAGTATTTT
-,-,TRBV18,TRBJ1-5,CASSPDRNNQPQHF,TGTGCCAGCTCACCCGACAGAAATAATCAGCCCCAGCATTTT
-,TRBD1,TRBV14,TRBJ1-6,CASSHRTGQNSPLHF,TGTGCCAGCAGCCACCGGACAGGTCAAAATTCACCCCTCCACTTT
-,TRBD1,TRBV9,TRBJ2-7,CASSVEQGVGEQYF,TGTGCCAGCAGCGTAGAACAGGGGGTCGGCGAGCAGTACTTC
-,TRBD1,TRBV4-2,TRBJ2-2,CASSQTGTGVWYTGELFF,TGTGCCAGCAGCCAAACCGGGACAGGGGTATGGTACACCGGGGAGCTGTTTTTT
few,-,TRBV27,TRBJ1-4,CASSTGTSARKLFF,TGTGCCAGCAGTACGGGGACATCGGCCAGAAAACTGTTTTTT
-,-,TRBV18,TRBJ1-1,CASSFRENTEAFF,TGTGCCAGCTCCTTCAGGGAGAACACTGAAGCTTTCTTT
large,TRBD1,TRBV10-3,TRBJ1-5,CAISEAGGGQPQHF,TGTGCCATCAGTGAAGCAGGGGGCGGACAGCCCCAGCATTTT
-,TRBD2,TRBV28,TRBJ2-7,CASSTSGGQSYEQYF,TGTGCCAGCAGTACTAGCGGGGGGCAATCCTACGAGCAGTACTTC